The present entry profiles one T cell receptor beta chain with its context. Its antigen is currently not known. It has no much larger one-base neighbor in the sample; base qualities were not kept. From the cysteine up to the phenylalanine, the CDR3 has a length of 17 residues. Only CDR3 DNA is held: 51 bases, read in frame from base 1. The trial excluded patients who had a history of autoimmune disease or who were on systemic immunosuppression. Peripheral blood for TCR sequencing was collected from all dose cohorts at baseline, on cycle 4 day 1, and on cycle 7 day 1. The samples were taken from a phase I, first-in-human, multicenter, open-label dose-escalation trial of ivuxolimab. Adults with locally advanced or metastatic head and neck squamous cell, hepatocellular, melanoma or renal cell carcinoma were enrolled in the trial. Before TCR sequencing, CD4+ T cells and CD8+ T cells from peripheral blood were sorted into separate populations.

The data belong to a study of OX40 agonist ivuxolimab in advanced cancers. For the study in its entirety: Ivuxolimab was an agonistic, fully human IgG2 monoclonal antibody directed against OX40 (CD134), a costimulatory receptor. Intravenous ivuxolimab was administered to patients every 2 weeks at six dose levels: 0.01, 0.1, 0.3, 1.5, 3 and 10 mg/kg. Partial responses occurred in three dose-escalation patients: two with cutaneous melanoma and one with hepatocellular carcinoma. The paper describes the monotherapy dose-escalation part (N of about 54 patients) of the phase I trial of ivuxolimab. The point of sequencing TCRbeta in the periphery was to test whether ivuxolimab changed TCR sequence diversity and drove clonal T-cell expansion. Of the approximately 50 dose-escalation patients, hepatocellular carcinoma was present in roughly 19, melanoma in about 15, renal cell carcinoma in 9 and head and neck cancer in 9. Patients were allowed to have had prior anti-PD-1, anti-PD-L1 or anti-CTLA-4 therapy, and around 37% of the dose-escalation patients had previously received checkpoint inhibitors. In the dose-escalation cohort, 75% to 85% of patients were male, and the mean age was approximately 60 years with a range of 23 to 79. Here is what the overall study found, with its caveats: On average, CD8+ T cells showed more expanded clones than CD4+ T cells after ivuxolimab. The antigen specificity of the peripheral T cells that underwent clonal expansion was not determined. Low levels of normalized T-cell clonal expansion were also shown by some nonresponding patients. Partial responders in the 0.1-3.0 mg/kg groups had among the lowest normalized peripheral clonal expansion, especially among CD8+ T cells. At doses of 0.1 to 3.0 mg/kg, clonal expansion of both CD4+ and CD8+ T cells in blood was seen between baseline and week 6.

Genomic DNA was isolated from the sorted cells so that the TCRbeta CDR3 region could be sequenced. The immunoSEQ Assay was used to sequence the TCRbeta CDR3 regions. TCRdb holds this immuneACCESS table with in-frame rearrangements only. Some clones are missing; in checked studies, unresolved V genes explain under half, and the rest has no known cause. A total of about 44,000 clones appear in this sample, approximately 90% of them only once. The top ten constitute around 15% of the sample. Sequenced here: CD4+ or CD8+ T cells sorted from blood, sampled in a trial of the OX40 agonist ivuxolimab. This receptor was identified in an adult with an advanced solid tumor such as melanoma, head and neck, liver or kidney cancer. Here the chain combines TRBV21-1 and TRBJ2-1; the D call TRBD2 from the table was never checked on the DNA. TRBV21-1 is shown as a pseudogene. The CDR3 protein: CASSKAPGGRALDEQFF. The nucleotides are TGTGCCAGCAGCAAAGCGCCGGGCGGGAGGGCCCTGGATGAGCAGTTCTTC.